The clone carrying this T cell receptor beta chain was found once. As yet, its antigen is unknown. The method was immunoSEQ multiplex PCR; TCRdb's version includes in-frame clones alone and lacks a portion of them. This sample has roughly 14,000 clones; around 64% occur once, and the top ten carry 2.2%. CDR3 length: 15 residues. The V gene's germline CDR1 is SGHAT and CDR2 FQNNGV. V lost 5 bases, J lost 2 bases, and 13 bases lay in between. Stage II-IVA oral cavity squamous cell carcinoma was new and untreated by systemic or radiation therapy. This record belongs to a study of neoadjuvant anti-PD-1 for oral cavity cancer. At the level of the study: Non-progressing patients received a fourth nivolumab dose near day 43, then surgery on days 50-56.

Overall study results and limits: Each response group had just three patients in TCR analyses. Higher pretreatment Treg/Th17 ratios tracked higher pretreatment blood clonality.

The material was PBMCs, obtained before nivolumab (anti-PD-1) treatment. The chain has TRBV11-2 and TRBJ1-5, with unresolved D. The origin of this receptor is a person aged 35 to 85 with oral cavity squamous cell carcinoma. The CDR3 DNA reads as TGTGCCAGCAGCCGAGAATCCGGACGCAATCAGCCCCAGCATTTT. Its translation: CASSRESGRNQPQHF.